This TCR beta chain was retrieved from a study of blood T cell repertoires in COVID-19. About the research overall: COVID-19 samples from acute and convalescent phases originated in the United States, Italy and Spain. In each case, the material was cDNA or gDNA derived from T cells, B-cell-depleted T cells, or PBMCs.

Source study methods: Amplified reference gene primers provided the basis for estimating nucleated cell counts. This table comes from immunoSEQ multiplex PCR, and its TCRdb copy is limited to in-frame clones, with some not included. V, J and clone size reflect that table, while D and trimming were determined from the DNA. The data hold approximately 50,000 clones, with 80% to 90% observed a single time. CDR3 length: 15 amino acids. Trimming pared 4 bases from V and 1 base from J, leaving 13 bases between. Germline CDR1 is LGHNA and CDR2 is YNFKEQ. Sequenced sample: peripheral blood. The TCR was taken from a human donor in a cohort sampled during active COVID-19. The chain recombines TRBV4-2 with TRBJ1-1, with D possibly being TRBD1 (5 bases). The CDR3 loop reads CASSPQDPRNTEAFF. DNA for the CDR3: TGTGCCAGCAGCCCACAGGATCCTCGGAACACTGAAGCTTTCTTT.